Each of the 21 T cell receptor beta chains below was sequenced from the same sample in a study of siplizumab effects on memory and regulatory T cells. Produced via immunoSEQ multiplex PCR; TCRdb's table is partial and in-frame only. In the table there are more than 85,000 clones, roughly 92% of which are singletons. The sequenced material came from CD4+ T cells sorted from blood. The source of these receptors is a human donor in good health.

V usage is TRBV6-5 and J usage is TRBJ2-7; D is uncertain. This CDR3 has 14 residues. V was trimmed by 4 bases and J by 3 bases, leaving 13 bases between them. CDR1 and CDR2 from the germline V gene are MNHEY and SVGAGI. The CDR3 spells CASSFGGFFYEQYF. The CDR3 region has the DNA TGTGCCAGCAGTTTCGGCGGTTTTTTCTACGAGCAGTACTTC.

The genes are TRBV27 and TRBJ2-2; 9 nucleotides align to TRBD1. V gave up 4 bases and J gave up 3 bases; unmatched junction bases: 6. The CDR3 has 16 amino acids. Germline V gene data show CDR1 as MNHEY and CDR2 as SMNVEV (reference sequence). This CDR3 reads CASSSTGGADTGELFF. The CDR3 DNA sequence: TGTGCCAGCAGTTCCACAGGGGGCGCCGACACCGGGGAGCTGTTTTTT.

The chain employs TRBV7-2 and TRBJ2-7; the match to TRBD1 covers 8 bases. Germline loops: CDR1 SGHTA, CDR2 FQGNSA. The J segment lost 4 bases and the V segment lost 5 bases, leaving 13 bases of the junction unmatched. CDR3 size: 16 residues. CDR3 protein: CASSKTAGQGWYEQYF. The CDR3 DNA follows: TGTGCCAGCAGCAAAACTGCAGGACAGGGCTGGTACGAGCAGTACTTC. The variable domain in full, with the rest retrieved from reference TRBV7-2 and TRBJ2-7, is GAGVSQSPSNKVTEKGKDVELRCDPISGHTALYWYRQSLGQGLEFLIYFQGNSAPDKSGLPSDRFSAERTGGSVSTLTIQRTQQEDSAVYLCASSKTAGQGWYEQYFGPGTRLTVT.

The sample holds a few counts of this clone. CDR3 in amino acids: CASRQDRVNNSPLHF. As DNA, the CDR3 is TGTGCCAGCAGGCAGGACAGGGTGAATAATTCACCCCTCCACTTT. V gene TRBV2 combines with J gene TRBJ1-6; 8 bases are shared with TRBD1. Trimming at V came to 6 bases and at J to 5 bases, leaving 6 bases not matched to a gene. The CDR3 sequence is 15 residues long. Germline lookup yields CDR1 SNHLY and CDR2 FYNNEI.

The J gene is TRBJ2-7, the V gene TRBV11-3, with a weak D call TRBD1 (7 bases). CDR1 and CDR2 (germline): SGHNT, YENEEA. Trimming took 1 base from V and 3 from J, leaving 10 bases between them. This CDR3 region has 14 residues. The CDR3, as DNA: TGTGCCAGCAGCTTAGGGGGGGACAGCTACGAGCAGTACTTC. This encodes CASSLGGDSYEQYF. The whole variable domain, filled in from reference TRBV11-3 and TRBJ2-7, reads EAGVVQSPRYKIIEKKQPVAFWCNPISGHNTLYWYLQNLGQGPELLIRYENEEAVDDSQLPKDRFSAERLKGVDSTLKIQPAELGDSAVYLCASSLGGDSYEQYFGPGTRLTVT.

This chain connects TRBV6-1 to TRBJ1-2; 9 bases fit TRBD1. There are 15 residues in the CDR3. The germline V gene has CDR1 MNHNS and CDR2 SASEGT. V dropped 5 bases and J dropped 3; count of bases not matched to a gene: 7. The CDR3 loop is CASSQGGTGYYGYTF. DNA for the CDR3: TGTGCCAGCAGTCAAGGTGGGACAGGGTACTATGGCTACACCTTC.

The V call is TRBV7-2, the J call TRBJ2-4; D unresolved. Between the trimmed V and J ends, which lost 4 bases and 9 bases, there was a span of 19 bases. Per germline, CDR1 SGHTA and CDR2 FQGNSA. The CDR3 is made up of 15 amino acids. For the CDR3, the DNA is TGTGCCAGCAGCTCCCCGAAGTCCCTGGTGGGCATTCAGTACTTC. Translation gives CASSSPKSLVGIQYF.

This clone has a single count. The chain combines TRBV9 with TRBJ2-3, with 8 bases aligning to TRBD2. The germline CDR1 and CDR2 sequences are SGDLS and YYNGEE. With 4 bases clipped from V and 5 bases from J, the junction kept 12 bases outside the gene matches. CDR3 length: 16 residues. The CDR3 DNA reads TGTGCCAGCAGCCCAAGGACTAGCCGGGGGGAAGATACGCAGTATTTT. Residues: CASSPRTSRGEDTQYF.

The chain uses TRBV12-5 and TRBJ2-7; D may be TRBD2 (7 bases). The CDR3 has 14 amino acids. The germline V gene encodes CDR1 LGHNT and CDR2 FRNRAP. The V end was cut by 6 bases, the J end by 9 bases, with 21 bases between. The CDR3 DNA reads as TGTGCTAGTGGCCCCCGCGGGGGCGCGTCGCGGCAGTACTTC. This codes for CASGPRGGASRQYF.

CDR3 in amino acids: CASGKQGAETEAFF. CDR3 in DNA: TGTGCTAGTGGTAAACAGGGGGCGGAAACTGAAGCTTTCTTT. J is TRBJ1-1 and V is TRBV12-5; TRBD1 aligns across 9 bases. Germline CDR1 LGHNT, CDR2 FRNRAP. The CDR3 spans 14 residues. The ends lost 5 bases at V and 5 bases at J; junction bases unmatched: 6.

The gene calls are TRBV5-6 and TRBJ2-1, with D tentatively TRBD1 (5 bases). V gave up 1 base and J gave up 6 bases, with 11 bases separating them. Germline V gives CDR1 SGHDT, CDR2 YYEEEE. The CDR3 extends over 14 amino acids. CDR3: CASSLINRGNEQFF. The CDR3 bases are TGTGCCAGCAGCTTGATTAATAGGGGCAATGAGCAGTTCTTC.

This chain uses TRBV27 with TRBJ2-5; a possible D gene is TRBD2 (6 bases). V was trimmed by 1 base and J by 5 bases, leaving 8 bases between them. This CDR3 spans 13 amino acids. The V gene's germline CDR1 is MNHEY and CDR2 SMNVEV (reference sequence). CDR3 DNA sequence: TGTGCCAGCAGTTTATGGGGGGTCGAGACCCAGTACTTC. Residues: CASSLWGVETQYF.

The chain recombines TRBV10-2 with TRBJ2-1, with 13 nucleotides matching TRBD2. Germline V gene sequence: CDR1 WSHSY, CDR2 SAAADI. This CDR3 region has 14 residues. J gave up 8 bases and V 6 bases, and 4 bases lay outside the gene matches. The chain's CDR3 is CASSGLAGVYEQFF. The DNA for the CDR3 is TGCGCCAGCAGCGGACTAGCGGGAGTATATGAGCAGTTCTTC.

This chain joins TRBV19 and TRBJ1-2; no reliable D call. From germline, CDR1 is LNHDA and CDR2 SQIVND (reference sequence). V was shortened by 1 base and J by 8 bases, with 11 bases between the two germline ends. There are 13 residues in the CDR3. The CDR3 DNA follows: TGTGCCAGTAGTATAGCCCCAGAGCGGGGCTACACCTTC. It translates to CASSIAPERGYTF.

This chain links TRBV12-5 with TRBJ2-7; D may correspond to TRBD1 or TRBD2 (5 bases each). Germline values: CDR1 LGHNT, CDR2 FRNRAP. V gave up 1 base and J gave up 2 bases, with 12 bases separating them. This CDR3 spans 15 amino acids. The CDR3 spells CASGLATGPTYEQYF. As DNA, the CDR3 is TGTGCTAGTGGTTTGGCAACGGGACCTACCTACGAGCAGTACTTC.

CDR3 amino acids: CASSPGTSGIHNEQFF. CDR3 bases: TGTGCCAGCAGCCCAGGCACTAGCGGGATTCACAATGAGCAGTTCTTC. This sequence joins TRBV7-3 and TRBJ2-1, with 10 positions matching TRBD2. Unmatched junction bases numbered 9, after V lost 5 bases and J lost 5 bases. CDR1 and CDR2 (germline): SGHTA, FQGTGA. This CDR3 contains 16 residues.

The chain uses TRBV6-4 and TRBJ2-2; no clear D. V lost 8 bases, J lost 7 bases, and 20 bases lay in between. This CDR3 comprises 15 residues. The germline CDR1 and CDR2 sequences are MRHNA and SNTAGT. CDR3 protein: CASSKFTSSNGELFF. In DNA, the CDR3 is TGTGCCAGCTCGAAGTTTACATCATCCAACGGGGAGCTGTTTTTT.

In nucleotides, the CDR3 is TGTGCCAGCAGTTCCCGGGACAGGAGGGATCAGCCCCAGCATTTT. Amino acids: CASSSRDRRDQPQHF. The genes are TRBV6-5 and TRBJ1-5; 8 bases line up with TRBD1. Germline CDR1 and CDR2: MNHEY and SVGAGI. J gave up 5 bases and V 4 bases, and 7 bases lay outside the gene matches. This CDR3 comprises 15 residues.

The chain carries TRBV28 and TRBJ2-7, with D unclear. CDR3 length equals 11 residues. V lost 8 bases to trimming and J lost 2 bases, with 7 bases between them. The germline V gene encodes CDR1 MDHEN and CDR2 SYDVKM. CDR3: CASRSTYEQYF. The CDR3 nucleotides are TGTGCCAGCCGATCCACCTACGAGCAGTACTTC.

CDR3 bases: TGTGCCAGCAGTGACGCCAACCCCTACGAGCAGTACTTC. This encodes CASSDANPYEQYF. The V call is TRBV6-1, the J call TRBJ2-7; unclear D gene. Germline lookup yields CDR1 MNHNS and CDR2 SASEGT. The CDR3 has 13 residues. The V end was cut by 3 bases, the J end by 2 bases, with 8 bases between.

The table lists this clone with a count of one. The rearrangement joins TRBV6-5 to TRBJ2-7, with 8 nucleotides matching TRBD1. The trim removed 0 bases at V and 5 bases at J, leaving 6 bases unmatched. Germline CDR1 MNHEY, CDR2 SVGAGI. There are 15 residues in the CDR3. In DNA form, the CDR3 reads TGTGCCAGCAGTTACTCGACGGCAGGGGGCGACGAGCAGTACTTC. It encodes CASSYSTAGGDEQYF.